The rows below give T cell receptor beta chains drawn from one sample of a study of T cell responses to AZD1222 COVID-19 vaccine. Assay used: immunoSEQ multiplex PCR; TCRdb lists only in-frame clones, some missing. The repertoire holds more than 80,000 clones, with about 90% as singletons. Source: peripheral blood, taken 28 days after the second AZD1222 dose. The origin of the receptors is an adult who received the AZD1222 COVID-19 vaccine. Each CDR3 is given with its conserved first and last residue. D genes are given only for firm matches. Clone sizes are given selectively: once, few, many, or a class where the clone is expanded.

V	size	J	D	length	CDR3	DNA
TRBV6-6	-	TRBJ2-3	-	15	CASRGTEGGPDTQYF	TGTGCCAGCAGGGGGACCGAGGGGGGGCCAGATACGCAGTATTTT
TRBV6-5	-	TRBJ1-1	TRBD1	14	CASRARGLGTEAFF	TGTGCCAGCCGCGCCAGGGGGCTTGGCACTGAAGCTTTCTTT
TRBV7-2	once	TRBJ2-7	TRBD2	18	CASSRRTSGYASGNEQYF	TGTGCCAGCAGTCGACGGACTAGTGGGTACGCCTCGGGAAACGAGCAGTACTTC
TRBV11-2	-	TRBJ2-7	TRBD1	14	CASSTRQGDYEQYF	TGTGCCAGCAGCACCAGACAGGGGGATTACGAGCAGTACTTC
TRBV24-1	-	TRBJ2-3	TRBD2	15	CATSDLAGGVDTQYF	TGTGCCACCAGTGATTTAGCGGGGGGGGTAGATACGCAGTATTTT
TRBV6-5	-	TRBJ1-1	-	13	CASSNGGVAEAFF	TGTGCCAGCAGTAATGGGGGGGTAGCTGAAGCTTTCTTT
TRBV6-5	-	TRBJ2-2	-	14	CASSYDMNTGELFF	TGTGCCAGCAGTTACGACATGAACACCGGGGAGCTGTTTTTT
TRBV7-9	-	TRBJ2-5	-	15	CASSLDDRHQETQYF	TGTGCCAGCAGCTTAGATGACAGACACCAAGAGACCCAGTACTTC
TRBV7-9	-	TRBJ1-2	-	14	CASSPQDPAVGYTF	TGTGCCAGCAGCCCCCAAGATCCGGCAGTCGGCTACACCTTC
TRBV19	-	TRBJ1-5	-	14	CASTNRAPYQPQHF	TGTGCCAGTACTAACAGGGCGCCTTATCAGCCCCAGCATTTT
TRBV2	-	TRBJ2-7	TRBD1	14	CAKGQGKSPYEQYF	TGTGCCAAGGGACAGGGAAAGAGTCCCTACGAGCAGTACTTC
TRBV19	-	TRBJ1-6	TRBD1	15	CASGGPGQGNSPLHF	TGTGCCAGTGGCGGTCCTGGACAGGGGAATTCACCCCTCCACTTT
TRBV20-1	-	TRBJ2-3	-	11	CSAIPGRTQYF	TGCAGTGCTATTCCGGGAAGAACGCAGTATTTT
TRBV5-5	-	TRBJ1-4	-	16	CASSSRLGVTNEKLFF	TGTGCCAGCAGCTCCCGGCTGGGAGTAACTAATGAAAAACTGTTTTTT
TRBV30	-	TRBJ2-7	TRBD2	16	CAYHPISGDTIYEQYF	TGTGCTTATCACCCCATTAGCGGGGATACGATCTACGAGCAGTACTTC
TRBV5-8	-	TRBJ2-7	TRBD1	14	CASIDRASSYEQYF	TGTGCCAGTATAGACAGGGCTTCCTCCTACGAGCAGTACTTC
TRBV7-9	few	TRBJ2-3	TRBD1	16	CASRLGTGGRSDTQYF	TGTGCCAGCAGACTAGGGACAGGGGGCCGATCAGATACGCAGTATTTT
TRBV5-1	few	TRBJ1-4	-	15	CASSLSSGESEKLFF	TGCGCCAGCAGCTTGAGTTCGGGGGAGAGTGAAAAACTGTTTTTT
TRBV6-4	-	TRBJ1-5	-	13	CASSEEGDQPQHF	TGTGCCAGCAGTGAAGAGGGCGATCAGCCCCAGCATTTT
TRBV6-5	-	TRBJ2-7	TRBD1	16	CASSLIGTGPPYEQYF	TGTGCCAGCAGTTTAATCGGGACAGGGCCCCCCTACGAGCAGTACTTC
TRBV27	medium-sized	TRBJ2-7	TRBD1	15	CASSLIAGGGYEQYF	TGTGCCAGCAGTTTAATTGCAGGGGGCGGTTACGAGCAGTACTTC
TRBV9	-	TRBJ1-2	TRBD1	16	CASSVGQGASDYGYTF	TGTGCCAGCAGCGTAGGACAGGGGGCATCGGACTATGGCTACACCTTC
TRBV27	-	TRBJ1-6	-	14	CASSLYRAVSPLHF	TGTGCCAGCAGTTTATATAGGGCCGTGTCACCCCTCCACTTT
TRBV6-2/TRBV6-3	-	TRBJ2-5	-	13	CASSPTSYQTQYF	TGTGCCAGCAGCCCCACTAGTTACCAGACCCAGTACTTC
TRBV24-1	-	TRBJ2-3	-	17	CATSDLSSAGGTDTQYF	TGTGCCACCAGTGATTTGAGCTCAGCCGGGGGAACAGATACGCAGTATTTT
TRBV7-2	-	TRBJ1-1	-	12	CASSFPRYEAFF	TGTGCCAGCAGCTTCCCCAGATATGAAGCTTTCTTT
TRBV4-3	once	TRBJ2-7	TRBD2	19	CASSQFFLAGGSATFEQYF	TGCGCCAGCAGCCAATTTTTTCTAGCGGGGGGGTCTGCTACTTTCGAGCAGTACTTC
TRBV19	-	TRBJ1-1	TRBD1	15	CASRNPGTGYTEAFF	TGTGCCAGTAGGAACCCCGGGACAGGGTACACTGAAGCTTTCTTT
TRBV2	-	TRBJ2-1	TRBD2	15	CASSDVGTSFDEQFF	TGTGCCAGCAGTGACGTGGGGACTAGCTTCGATGAGCAGTTCTTC
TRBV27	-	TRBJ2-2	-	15	CASRRPGEGTGELFF	TGTGCCAGCAGACGCCCAGGGGAGGGGACCGGGGAGCTGTTTTTT
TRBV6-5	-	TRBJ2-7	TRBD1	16	CASSYSVGTGVSEQYF	TGTGCCAGCAGTTACTCCGTCGGGACAGGGGTGAGCGAGCAGTACTTC
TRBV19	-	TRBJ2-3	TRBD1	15	CASSLTGSFTDTQYF	TGTGCCAGTAGTCTGACAGGGTCTTTCACAGATACGCAGTATTTT
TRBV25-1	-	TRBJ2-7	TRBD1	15	CASSESAGGSYEQYF	TGTGCCAGCAGTGAATCCGCAGGGGGCAGCTACGAGCAGTACTTC
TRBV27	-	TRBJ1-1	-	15	CASSLSGAGNTEAFF	TGTGCCAGCAGTTTATCTGGAGCCGGAAACACTGAAGCTTTCTTT
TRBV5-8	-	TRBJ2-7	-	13	CASRYTGRYEQYF	TGTGCCAGCAGGTACACCGGCCGCTACGAGCAGTACTTC
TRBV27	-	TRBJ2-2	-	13	CATRLRGSGELFF	TGTGCCACCCGACTACGGGGTTCAGGGGAGCTGTTTTTT
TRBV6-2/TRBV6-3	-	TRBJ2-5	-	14	CASSYSTATGTQYF	TGTGCCAGCAGTTACTCGACGGCGACGGGGACCCAGTACTTC
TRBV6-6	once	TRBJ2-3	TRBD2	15	CASSLNSGIGNTQYF	TGTGCCAGCAGTCTTAATAGCGGGATCGGGAATACGCAGTATTTT
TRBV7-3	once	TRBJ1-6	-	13	CASSLGRAETLHF	TGTGCCAGCAGCTTAGGCAGAGCGGAGACCCTCCACTTT
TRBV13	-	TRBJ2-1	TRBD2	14	CASSSSGGDNEQFF	TGTGCCAGCAGCTCCAGCGGGGGGGACAATGAGCAGTTCTTC
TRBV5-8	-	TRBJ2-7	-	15	CASSPLGGIVIGLYF	TGTGCCAGCAGCCCCCTGGGCGGCATTGTCATCGGGTTGTACTTC
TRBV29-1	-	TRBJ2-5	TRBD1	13	CSVGQGAGETQYF	TGCAGCGTCGGGCAGGGGGCTGGAGAGACCCAGTACTTC
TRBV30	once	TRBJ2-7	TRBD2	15	CAWSVRGLGTYEQYF	TGTGCCTGGAGTGTACGGGGACTAGGAACTTACGAGCAGTACTTC
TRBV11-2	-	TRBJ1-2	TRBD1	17	CASSLFVSGQGVYGYTF	TGTGCCAGCAGCTTATTCGTCTCAGGACAGGGGGTCTATGGCTACACCTTC
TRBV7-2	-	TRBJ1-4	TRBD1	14	CASSSQGEGEKLFF	TGTGCCAGCAGCTCCCAGGGGGAAGGGGAAAAACTGTTTTTT